What follows are 13 T cell receptor beta chains derived from one specimen sequenced in a study of T cells in localized non-small cell lung cancer. The table came from immunoSEQ multiplex PCR; TCRdb's copy has only in-frame clones and leaves some out. The sample consists of 50,000 to 60,000 clones, 85% to 90% of them appearing once. The specimen was PBMCs, collected before any cancer treatment. These receptors were obtained from a female donor with stage II lung adenocarcinoma.

The chain has TRBV7-9 and TRBJ2-3; D is perhaps TRBD2 (8 bases). The CDR3 sequence is 14 residues long. Trimming removed 6 bases from V and 4 bases from J, with 14 bases in between. Per the germline V gene, CDR1 is SEHNR and CDR2 is FQNEAQ (reference sequence). CDR3 protein: CASSYRGLADTQYF. As DNA, the CDR3 is TGTGCCAGCAGTTACAGGGGACTAGCAGATACGCAGTATTTT.

The chain carries TRBV7-9 and TRBJ1-2; D remains unclear. The CDR3 extends over 15 amino acids. Germline V gene data show CDR1 as SEHNR and CDR2 as FQNEAQ (reference sequence). Trimming left V 1 base short and J 3 bases short, with 12 bases between. The CDR3 region has the DNA TGTGCCAGCAGCTTAGTCAACGCCTTTTACTATGGCTACACCTTC. Its protein is CASSLVNAFYYGYTF.

The chain joins TRBV2 to TRBJ2-1; D not certain. With 3 bases removed from V and 5 bases from J, the gap between germline ends came to 11 bases. CDR1 is SNHLY and CDR2 is FYNNEI in the germline V gene. This CDR3 spans 14 amino acids. CDR3 loop: CASSEIDENNEQFF. CDR3 nucleotides: TGTGCCAGCAGTGAGATTGACGAAAACAATGAGCAGTTCTTC.

This chain connects TRBV2 to TRBJ2-2, with D maybe TRBD1 (5 bases). The germline V gene encodes CDR1 SNHLY and CDR2 FYNNEI. V was pared by 5 bases and J by 8 bases, with 9 bases between. The CDR3 runs 12 residues. The CDR3 DNA sequence: TGTGCCAGCAGTCTCACAGGAGGGGAGCTGTTTTTT. Its translation: CASSLTGGELFF.

V usage is TRBV5-1 and J usage is TRBJ2-4, with 7 nucleotides matching TRBD1. CDR1 is SGHRS and CDR2 is YFSETQ in the germline V gene. The length of the CDR3 is 16 residues. V shed 4 bases, J shed 6 bases, and the junction held 13 bases outside the gene matches. The CDR3 protein is CASSPRGRSDLNIQYF. The DNA of the CDR3 is TGCGCCAGCAGCCCAAGGGGGCGATCTGACTTAAACATTCAGTACTTC.

The rearrangement joins TRBV27 to TRBJ1-2, with TRBD1 as a possible D gene (6 bases). Looked up from germline, CDR1 is MNHEY and CDR2 is SMNVEV (reference sequence). The CDR3 is 15 amino acids. The V end lost 5 bases, the J end lost 2 bases, and 15 bases lay between the germline ends. The CDR3 spells CASSPRGDLNYGYTF. As DNA, the CDR3 is TGTGCCAGCAGTCCTAGGGGGGACCTGAACTATGGCTACACCTTC.

The chain employs TRBV29-1 and TRBJ1-2, with D possibly TRBD1 on 6 matching bases. Per germline, CDR1 SQVTM and CDR2 ANQGSEA. V gave up 1 base and J gave up 1 base, with 16 bases separating them. The CDR3 contains 16 residues. CDR3 loop: CSVEGGAGARNYGYTF. The CDR3 DNA reads as TGCAGCGTTGAAGGAGGGGCAGGGGCTCGTAACTATGGCTACACCTTC.

The chain couples TRBV6-5 to TRBJ1-1; D ambiguous. The V end was cut by 1 base, the J end by 9 bases, with 12 bases between. CDR1 is MNHEY, CDR2 SVGAGI, per germline. The CDR3 is 13 residues long. CDR3 sequence reads: CASSYFSAEKAFF. For the CDR3, the DNA is TGTGCCAGCAGTTACTTCTCTGCTGAGAAAGCTTTCTTT.

The CDR3 spells CASSLRRNQPQHF. The CDR3 DNA reads TGTGCCAGCAGCTTAAGGAGGAATCAGCCCCAGCATTTT. The chain links TRBV7-9 to TRBJ1-5; D unclear. The CDR3 sequence is 13 residues long. Trimming took 2 bases from V and 4 from J, leaving 6 bases between them. The V gene's germline CDR1 is SEHNR and CDR2 FQNEAQ (reference sequence).

This chain uses TRBV2 with TRBJ2-5, with D possibly being TRBD2 (5 bases). Germline CDR1 SNHLY, CDR2 FYNNEI. The CDR3 spans 14 residues. V was trimmed by 6 bases and J by 1 base, leaving 12 bases between them. The CDR3 nucleotides are TGTGCCAGCAGAATGGTAGCGACCCAAGAGACCCAGTACTTC. It yields the protein CASRMVATQETQYF.

This clone counts as medium-sized. The J gene is TRBJ2-5, the V gene TRBV7-6; 12 bases line up with TRBD1. The CDR3 is made up of 18 amino acids. Trimming took 1 base from V and 3 from J; bases not matched to a gene: 9. Looked up from germline, CDR1 is SGHVS and CDR2 is FNYEAQ. This chain's CDR3 is CASSLVKPGTGGEETQYF. CDR3 DNA: TGTGCCAGCAGCTTAGTGAAGCCCGGGACAGGGGGCGAAGAGACCCAGTACTTC.

The chain uses TRBV6-5 and TRBJ2-7, with TRBD1 matching 8 bases. The CDR3 is made up of 15 amino acids. Germline loops: CDR1 MNHEY, CDR2 SVGAGI. J lost 4 bases, V lost 5 bases, and 10 bases had no gene match. The DNA for the CDR3 is TGTGCCAGCAGTAGGGGCCGGACAGGGACTTACGAGCAGTACTTC. Translated, it gives CASSRGRTGTYEQYF.

The gene calls are TRBV7-2 and TRBJ1-3; TRBD1 might be the D (5 bases). V shed 2 bases and J shed 0 bases, with 11 bases lying between them. This CDR3 contains 16 residues. In germline, CDR1 is SGHTA, CDR2 FQGNSA. Written as DNA, the CDR3 is TGTGCCAGCAGCTTAAGGGGTCACAACTCTGGAAACACCATATATTTT. It translates to CASSLRGHNSGNTIYF.